Each of the 26 T cell receptor beta chains below was sequenced from the same sample in a study of tumor and adjacent non-tumor tissue in lung cancer. TCRbeta libraries were built with three rounds of nested PCR, modified from ARM-PCR. TCRdb re-derived calls from the multiplex PCR reads in MiXCR, one entry per CDR3 protein. The sample includes 90,000 to 110,000 distinct CDR3 sequences, approximately 82% seen only once; the top ten take around 37%. RNA was extracted from bulk tissue without any cell sorting. The specimen sequenced was lung tumor tissue. These receptors were collected from a woman aged 60-75 years with non-small cell lung cancer.

The chain has TRBV11-2 and TRBJ2-2; TRBD2 is a possible D gene (6 bases). The V gene's germline CDR1 is SGHAT and CDR2 FQNNGV. The length of the CDR3 is 15 residues. V dropped 6 bases and J dropped 7 bases, with 18 bases sitting between them. The CDR3 loop reads CASSPWTGVIGELFF. CDR3 DNA: TGTGCCAGCAGTCCCTGGACGGGAGTAATCGGGGAGCTGTTTTTT.

Note on this clonotype: The conserved closing phenylalanine or tryptophan is absent in this CDR3, likely reflecting a read error. The CDR3 nucleotides are TGTGCCAGCAGCTGGGACAGTACAACTAATGAAAAACTGTTTATT. Encoded protein: CASSWDSTTNEKLFI. The chain couples TRBV11-2 to TRBJ1-4; 7 bases fit TRBD1. The V gene end was trimmed by 4 bases and the J gene end by 0 bases; junction bases not matched to a gene: 2. The CDR3 is 15 residues long. The V gene's germline CDR1 is SGHAT and CDR2 FQNNGV.

The chain uses TRBV10-3 and TRBJ1-1; the D is unclear. Trimming removed 8 bases at V and 3 bases at J, with 16 bases between. The CDR3 contains 14 residues. Per the germline V gene, CDR1 is ENHRY and CDR2 is SYGVKD. CDR3 residues: CAIGVKGVDTEAFF. The CDR3 DNA reads TGTGCCATCGGTGTAAAGGGAGTTGACACTGAAGCTTTCTTT.

The V call is TRBV11-3, the J call TRBJ2-4; no firm D call. Germline V lookup: CDR1 SGHNT, CDR2 YENEEA. Deletions cut 2 bases from V and 0 bases from J, with 8 bases between. CDR3 length: 15 amino acids. The CDR3 protein is CASSLIGLAKNIQYF. The CDR3 DNA sequence: TGTGCCAGCAGCTTAATCGGGCTAGCCAAAAACATTCAGTACTTC.

In its sample, this clonotype was seen many times. The chain carries TRBV4-3 and TRBJ2-2; D is unresolved. This CDR3 region has 16 residues. The V gene lost 0 bases and the J gene lost 3 bases, with 11 bases spanning the gap. Germline CDR1 reads LGHNA; CDR2 reads YSLEER. DNA for the CDR3: TGCGCCAGCAGCCAAGAAGTAAACTACCACACCGGGGAGCTGTTTTTT. Protein: CASSQEVNYHTGELFF.

Remarks on this clonotype: A much larger clone differs by one base, so this may be a read error. DNA of the CDR3: TGTGCCAGCAGTTCCTGGGGGGGGGCTGGAGATACGCAGTATTTT. It codes for CASSSWGGAGDTQYF. V gene TRBV28 combines with J gene TRBJ2-3; possible D gene TRBD2, 7 bases. The germline V gene has CDR1 MDHEN and CDR2 SYDVKM. V was cut by 4 bases and J by 5 bases, with 16 bases left in between. The CDR3 is made up of 15 amino acids.

As regards this clonotype: One end of the junction does not line up with germline, which may come from a read error. CDR3 nucleotides: TGTGCCAGCATCTTAGATTCAGGGGGGTTTCCCTACGAGCAGTACTTC. This gives the protein CASILDSGGFPYEQYF. The rearrangement uses TRBV11-2 and TRBJ2-7; a possible D gene is TRBD1 (7 bases). Germline CDR1 is SGHAT and CDR2 is FQNNGV. The CDR3 contains 16 residues.

Points on this clonotype: With a much larger clone just one base away, this may be a read error. The chain uses TRBV20-1 and TRBJ2-7; TRBD1 matches 7 bases. Losses at the gene ends were 2 bases for V and 3 bases for J; bases not matched to a gene: 13. CDR3 size: 16 residues. CDR1 DFQATT and CDR2 SNEGSKA come from the germline V gene (reference sequence). DNA of the CDR3: TGCAGTGCTAGAATTGCCCCCGGGACAGACCACTACGAGCAGTACTTC. Translating it yields CSARIAPGTDHYEQYF.

This chain joins TRBV28 and TRBJ2-1; tentative D call: TRBD2 (6 bases). The germline gives CDR1 MDHEN, CDR2 SYDVKM. V dropped 1 base and J dropped 8 bases, with 15 bases sitting between them. CDR3 size: 15 residues. CDR3: CASSLFPRGSDEQFF. The CDR3 DNA is TGTGCCAGCAGTTTATTCCCACGGGGGTCCGATGAGCAGTTCTTC. The variable domain in full, completed from reference TRBV28 and TRBJ2-1, reads DVKVTQSSRYLVKRTGEKVFLECVQDMDHENMFWYRQDPGLGLRLIYFSYDVKMKEKGDIPEGYSVSREKKERFSLILESASTNQTSMYLCASSLFPRGSDEQFFGPGTRLTVL.

This clonotype was seen more than once but under ten times. A much larger clone lies a single base off, so this may be a read error. The chain links TRBV28 to TRBJ2-7; D is possibly TRBD1 or TRBD2 (5 bases each). Germline-derived CDR1 and CDR2 are MDHEN and SYDVKM. The CDR3 spans 15 residues. CDR3 nucleotides: TGTGCCAGCAGGGGGGAGCGCGAGCAGTCCTGCGAGCAGTACTTC. Protein: CASRGEREQSCEQYF.

V usage is TRBV11-3 and J usage is TRBJ2-1; D possibly uses TRBD1 or TRBD2 (6 bases each). CDR1 and CDR2 from the germline V gene are SGHNT and YENEEA. The CDR3 loop spans 14 amino acids. In DNA form, the CDR3 reads TGTGCAACCTCCCAAGGGGGGCCTAACAATGAGCAGTTCTTC. Translated: CATSQGGPNNEQFF. The full variable domain, in which reference TRBV11-3 and TRBJ2-1 provide the parts outside the CDR3, is EAGVVQSPRYKIIEKKQPVAFWCNPISGHNTLYWYLQNLGQGPELLIRYENEEAVDDSQLPKDRFSAERLKGVDSTLKIQPAELGDSAVYLCATSQGGPNNEQFFGPGTRLTVL.

A single count supports this clonotype. Since no conserved phenylalanine or tryptophan closes the CDR3, a read error is the likely cause. This chain connects TRBV6-1 to TRBJ1-4; possible D gene TRBD1, 6 bases. CDR1 and CDR2 from the germline V gene are MNHNS and SASEGT. V lost 5 bases and J lost 3, with 16 bases in between. CDR3 size: 16 residues. The DNA for the CDR3 is TGTGCCAGCAGTTCGGAGGGGGAGCAGGCTAATGAAAAACTGTTTTTA. This gives the protein CASSSEGEQANEKLFL.

Points on this clonotype: This may come from a read error, since a much larger clone is one base off. V is TRBV7-8 and J is TRBJ1-6; D is uncertain. The CDR3 is 13 residues long. The germline gives CDR1 SGHVS, CDR2 FQNEAQ. Trimming shortened V by 6 bases and J by 10 bases, and 13 bases separated the two germline ends. The CDR3 bases are TGTGCCAGCAGATTCGGCAGGAAATCACCCCTCCACTTT. Protein: CASRFGRKSPLHF.

The genes are TRBV7-8 and TRBJ2-5; D call uncertain. Between the trimmed V and J ends, which lost 5 bases and 5 bases, there was a span of 12 bases. Germline V lookup: CDR1 SGHVS, CDR2 FQNEAQ. This CDR3 spans 13 amino acids. In DNA form, the CDR3 reads TGTGCCAGCAGCATTGCTAAACATGAGACCCAGTACTTC. It codes for CASSIAKHETQYF.

A remark on this clonotype: The junction and the germline gene differ at one end; a read error may be behind it. The chain couples TRBV11-2 to TRBJ2-3; D may be TRBD1 or TRBD2 (5 bases each). The CDR3 has 15 amino acids. CDR1 and CDR2 from the germline V gene are SGHAT and FQNNGV. The CDR3 here is CASSDTGTATGTQYF. The CDR3 DNA follows: TGTGCGAGCAGCGACACCGGGACGGCCACAGGTACGCAGTATTTT.

As concerns this clonotype: A junction boundary mismatches the germline segment, possibly from a read error. The chain joins TRBV6-1 to TRBJ2-5; possible D gene TRBD1, 6 bases. Germline-derived CDR1 and CDR2 are MNHNS and SASEGT. This CDR3 has 14 amino acids. As DNA, the CDR3 is TGTGTCAGCAGTGAAGGGGACAAGGGAGAGACCCAGTACTTC. It encodes CVSSEGDKGETQYF.

Regarding this clonotype: The conserved closing phenylalanine or tryptophan is absent in this CDR3, likely reflecting a read error. This rearrangement joins TRBV11-2 to TRBJ2-1; tentatively, D is TRBD2 (7 bases). V was cut by 9 bases and J by 4 bases, with 22 bases left in between. The CDR3 contains 16 residues. The germline gives CDR1 SGHAT, CDR2 FQNNGV. The CDR3 DNA sequence: TGTGCCAGTAGCCATATTAGGGGGGGCCGATACAATGAGCAGTTCTTA. Encoded protein: CASSHIRGGRYNEQFL.

This sequence joins TRBV6-2 or TRBV6-3 and TRBJ1-5; D is perhaps TRBD1 (5 bases). V dropped 5 bases and J dropped 2 bases, with 16 bases sitting between them. The germline V gene encodes CDR1 MNHEY and CDR2 SVGEGT. CDR3 size: 16 residues. The CDR3 protein is CASSPGSGRGNQPQHF. The CDR3 nucleotides are TGTGCCAGCAGTCCCGGATCGGGACGGGGCAATCAGCCCCAGCATTTT.

Regarding this clonotype: Germline and junction disagree at one end, which may indicate a read error. The chain uses TRBV4-1 and TRBJ1-6; a possible D gene is TRBD1 (6 bases). CDR3 length: 17 residues. Germline V gene data show CDR1 as MGHRA and CDR2 as YSYEKL. This CDR3 reads CASSQEIPGAANSPHHF. The DNA of the CDR3 is TGCGCCAGCAGCCAAGAAATTCCGGGGGCTGCGAATTCACCCCACCACTTT.

About this clonotype itself: At one boundary the junction diverges from the germline segment, which might be a read error. This chain joins TRBV11-3 and TRBJ2-1; 7 nucleotides match TRBD2. The CDR3 sequence is 17 residues long. CDR1 and CDR2 from the germline V gene are SGHNT and YENEEA. CDR3 loop: CANSLELTSRSHDEQFF. The CDR3 DNA reads as TGTGCCAACAGCTTAGAGTTGACTAGCAGAAGCCACGATGAGCAGTTCTTC.

The chain employs TRBV11-2 and TRBJ2-7; D ambiguous. Trimming pared 3 bases from V and 10 bases from J, leaving 16 bases between. The CDR3 runs 13 residues. Germline CDR1 is SGHAT and CDR2 is FQNNGV. CDR3 bases: TGTGCCAGCAGCTTGGTACTGGGCCGCGACCAGTACTTC. Protein: CASSLVLGRDQYF.

On this clonotype itself: A much larger clone differs from this one at a single base, so this may be a read error. The chain carries TRBV12-3 or TRBV12-4 and TRBJ2-7, with D perhaps given as TRBD1 or TRBD2 (5 bases each). Trimming removed 4 bases at V and 4 bases at J, with 14 bases between. This CDR3 comprises 14 residues. CDR3 in DNA: TGTGCCAGCAGTTCCGGGGCAGTCCGATACGAGCAGTACTTC. Its protein product is CASSSGAVRYEQYF.

With regard to this clonotype: Compared with germline, one end of the junction differs, possibly owing to a read error. The rearrangement links TRBV11-1 to TRBJ2-3, with unresolved D. The CDR3 spans 12 residues. Germline CDR1 reads SGHAT; CDR2 reads FQDESV (reference sequence). CDR3 amino acids: CANSPNADRQYF. CDR3 bases: TGTGCCAACAGCCCCAACGCGGATAGGCAGTATTTT.

Of note for this clonotype: A junction boundary mismatches the germline segment, possibly from a read error. The chain recombines TRBV18 with TRBJ2-3, with 7 bases fitting TRBD1. The CDR3 consists of 16 residues. In germline, CDR1 is KGHSH, CDR2 LQKENI. The CDR3 nucleotides are TGTGGCAGCTCTAGGTGGGACAGAGATTCCACAGATACGCAGTATTTT. Translating gives CGSSRWDRDSTDTQYF.

As regards this clonotype: No conserved phenylalanine or tryptophan ends this CDR3, so it is likely a read error. J is TRBJ2-7 and V is TRBV6-2 or TRBV6-3; 7 nucleotides match TRBD2. Unmatched junction bases numbered 4, after V lost 8 bases and J lost 0 bases. CDR1 is MNHEY, CDR2 SVGEGT, per germline. The CDR3 runs 13 residues. The CDR3 spells CASGRAPSYEQYL. In DNA form, the CDR3 reads TGTGCCAGCGGGAGGGCCCCCTCCTACGAGCAGTACCTC.

This chain links TRBV20-1 with TRBJ2-7, with 11 bases aligning to TRBD2. The CDR3 totals 14 residues. The germline gives CDR1 DFQATT, CDR2 SNEGSKA (reference sequence). Losses at the gene ends were 7 bases for V and 5 bases for J; bases not matched to a gene: 10. CDR3 region: CSVPTSGTSNEQYF. DNA of the CDR3: TGCAGTGTGCCGACTAGCGGGACCTCTAACGAGCAGTACTTC.